Listed below are T cell receptor beta chains from one sample, sequenced in a study of early T cells in non-severe SARS-CoV-2 infection. TCRdb independently ran MiXCR on the 5' RACE reads; one entry per CDR3 protein. The top ten clones hold around 3.6% of a sample with about 80,000 distinct CDR3 sequences, about 12% of them seen once. The material sequenced was whole blood. The receptors were gathered from an adult who was a healthcare worker with PCR-confirmed SARS-CoV-2 infection or an uninfected control (not recorded which). Each CDR3 is given with its conserved first and last residue. The D gene is left open where the match is weak. Expanded clones are given a class, and other clones once, few, many or no size at all.

J: TRBJ2-3; V: TRBV19; D: NA; size: many; DNA: TGTGCCAGTAGTAGGGTGGAAGCAGATACGCAGTATTTT; CDR3: CASSRVEADTQYF
J: TRBJ2-3; V: TRBV27; D: TRBD1; size: many; DNA: TGTGCCAGCAGCCGGACAGGGGTTATAGATACGCAGTATTTT; CDR3: CASSRTGVIDTQYF
J: TRBJ2-3; V: TRBV29-1; D: NA; size: NA; DNA: TGCAGCGTTGAACAGGGGAAATATACGCAGTATTTT; CDR3: CSVEQGKYTQYF
J: TRBJ1-2; V: TRBV2; D: TRBD1; size: NA; DNA: TGTGCCAGCAGGCCCTCCGGGACAGGGGGCGGCTACACCTTC; CDR3: CASRPSGTGGGYTF
J: TRBJ1-1; V: TRBV20-1; D: NA; size: few; DNA: TGCAGTGCTTATGGGGGGGGACTGAACACTGAAGCTTTCTTT; CDR3: CSAYGGGLNTEAFF
J: TRBJ2-3; V: TRBV7-2; D: TRBD2; size: few; DNA: TGTGCCAGCAGCTTAGGACAAGGGACTAGCGGTCCGTCGGGTACGCAGTATTTT; CDR3: CASSLGQGTSGPSGTQYF
J: TRBJ2-3; V: TRBV24-1; D: TRBD2; size: few; DNA: TGTGCCACCAGTGACTCCGGGACTAGCGCCTATCGGGGTACGCAGTATTTT; CDR3: CATSDSGTSAYRGTQYF
J: TRBJ1-1; V: TRBV15; D: NA; size: many; DNA: TGTGCCACCAGCAGAGATTGGGCAGGGGAAGCTTTCTTT; CDR3: CATSRDWAGEAFF
J: TRBJ2-3; V: TRBV7-6; D: NA; size: few; DNA: TGTGCCAGCAGTCCGGCCGGGAGTAGGACAGATACGCAGTATTTT; CDR3: CASSPAGSRTDTQYF
J: TRBJ2-3; V: TRBV29-1; D: NA; size: few; DNA: TGCAGCGCCCCATTCCAGACAGATACGCAGTATTTT; CDR3: CSAPFQTDTQYF
J: TRBJ2-2; V: TRBV5-1; D: TRBD2; size: NA; DNA: TGCGCCAGCAGCCTCGCACTAGCGGGAGAAGTTCCCGGGGAGCTGTTTTTT; CDR3: CASSLALAGEVPGELFF
J: TRBJ2-7; V: TRBV20-1; D: NA; size: many; DNA: TGCAGTGCTAGAGATCCTAGGCCGGTAGCGGAGCAGTACTTC; CDR3: CSARDPRPVAEQYF
J: TRBJ2-1; V: TRBV11-2; D: NA; size: NA; DNA: TGTGCCAGCAGCTTTAACCCCCAAGGGGGGCAGTTCTTC; CDR3: CASSFNPQGGQFF
J: TRBJ2-4; V: TRBV18; D: NA; size: many; DNA: TGTGCCAGCTCACCTCGACAAACCAAAAACATTCAGTACTTC; CDR3: CASSPRQTKNIQYF
J: TRBJ2-1; V: TRBV18; D: TRBD2; size: few; DNA: TGTGCCAGCTCACCCCCCGGGGGGGGTTCCTACAATGAGCAGTTCTTC; CDR3: CASSPPGGGSYNEQFF
J: TRBJ2-1; V: TRBV28; D: NA; size: NA; DNA: TGTGCCAGCAGTTCCCGGGCTTTTAGCAATGAGCAGTTCTTC; CDR3: CASSSRAFSNEQFF
J: TRBJ2-5; V: TRBV14; D: NA; size: NA; DNA: TGTGCCAGCAGCCAGATGTCCGTTCCTGGGATCCAGTACTTC; CDR3: CASSQMSVPGIQYF
J: TRBJ1-5; V: TRBV18; D: NA; size: NA; DNA: TGTGCCAGCTCACCATTGGCCGGTGGGGGTAATCAGCCCCAGCATTTT; CDR3: CASSPLAGGGNQPQHF
J: TRBJ2-7; V: TRBV20-1; D: TRBD1; size: few; DNA: TGCAGTGCCCCCACCTTCCCGGGACAGGGCTCCGAGCAGTACTTC; CDR3: CSAPTFPGQGSEQYF
J: TRBJ1-6; V: TRBV7-2; D: TRBD1; size: few; DNA: TGTGCCAGCAGCCCGGGGACAGGGGGGAATTCACCCCTCCACTTT; CDR3: CASSPGTGGNSPLHF
J: TRBJ1-6; V: TRBV6-4; D: NA; size: many; DNA: TGTGCCAGCAGTGACTCAGGGAGATCACCCCTCCACTTT; CDR3: CASSDSGRSPLHF
J: TRBJ2-5; V: TRBV3-1; D: NA; size: few; DNA: TGTGCCAGCAGCCACGGGGACTCCCGGGAGGAGACCCAGTACTTC; CDR3: CASSHGDSREETQYF
J: TRBJ2-3; V: TRBV11-2; D: TRBD2; size: NA; DNA: TGTGCCAGCAGCTCGGCTGCGGGGACTAGCGGGAGTTGGACAGATACGCAGTATTTT; CDR3: CASSSAAGTSGSWTDTQYF
J: TRBJ2-7; V: TRBV19; D: NA; size: NA; DNA: TGTGCCAGTAGTCCACGGACGGCCCGGGCTGAGTCCGAGCAGTACTTC; CDR3: CASSPRTARAESEQYF
J: TRBJ1-1; V: TRBV4-1; D: NA; size: NA; DNA: TGCGCCAGCAGCCAAGTGGACGTCTCTGAAGCTTTCTTT; CDR3: CASSQVDVSEAFF
J: TRBJ2-5; V: TRBV5-1; D: TRBD2; size: NA; DNA: TGCGCCAGCAGCTCTGCCTCTAGCGGAAATGGGAAAGAGACCCAGTACTTC; CDR3: CASSSASSGNGKETQYF
J: TRBJ1-2; V: TRBV7-9; D: NA; size: few; DNA: TGTGCCAGCAGCCCCCCGGGAGCAGGCTTTAACTATGGCTACACCTTC; CDR3: CASSPPGAGFNYGYTF
J: TRBJ2-2; V: TRBV20-1; D: NA; size: many; DNA: TGCAGTGCTAGAGGACCGGGACGGGGGGAGCTGTTTTTT; CDR3: CSARGPGRGELFF
J: TRBJ2-3; V: TRBV2; D: NA; size: NA; DNA: TGTGCCAGCAGTGCACCGCTAAGCACAGATACGCAGTATTTT; CDR3: CASSAPLSTDTQYF
J: TRBJ2-5; V: TRBV3-1; D: NA; size: few; DNA: TGTGCCAGCAGCTATTCCGGGAGTTTCGGAGAGACCCAGTACTTC; CDR3: CASSYSGSFGETQYF
J: TRBJ1-2; V: TRBV19; D: NA; size: many; DNA: TGTGCCAGTAGTGACCCCTCGTGGCAGGCCTTCTATGGCTACACCTTC; CDR3: CASSDPSWQAFYGYTF
J: TRBJ2-6; V: TRBV3-1; D: TRBD1; size: few; DNA: TGTGCCAGCAGCCTGTATACCGGGACAGGAGCCTCTGGGGCCAACGTCCTGACTTTC; CDR3: CASSLYTGTGASGANVLTF
J: TRBJ1-1; V: TRBV7-9; D: NA; size: NA; DNA: TGTGCCAGCAGCTTCGGCGAGCTACAGGGAGAAGCTTTCTTT; CDR3: CASSFGELQGEAFF
J: TRBJ1-5; V: TRBV5-5; D: NA; size: few; DNA: TGTGCCAGCAGCTTAAGCAGTCCGAATAGCAATCAGCCCCAGCATTTT; CDR3: CASSLSSPNSNQPQHF
J: TRBJ2-7; V: TRBV6-5; D: TRBD2; size: NA; DNA: TGTGCCAGCAGAAGGACCGAGCGGGAGGGCCGCTACGAGCAGTACTTC; CDR3: CASRRTEREGRYEQYF
J: TRBJ2-5; V: TRBV5-1; D: TRBD2; size: NA; DNA: TGCGCCAGCAGCTTGTCACCAGCGGGGTCACTCCAAGAGACCCAGTACTTC; CDR3: CASSLSPAGSLQETQYF
J: TRBJ2-1; V: TRBV27; D: TRBD2; size: many; DNA: TGTGCCAGCAGGCTAGCGGGAGGCTACAATGAGCAGTTCTTC; CDR3: CASRLAGGYNEQFF
J: TRBJ2-2; V: TRBV24-1; D: NA; size: NA; DNA: TGTGCCACCAGTGACCACGATAGAACCGGGGAGCTGTTTTTT; CDR3: CATSDHDRTGELFF
J: TRBJ1-5; V: TRBV7-8; D: TRBD1; size: NA; DNA: TGTGCCAGCAGTTCTTTGACAGGGGGCAATCAGCCCCAGCATTTT; CDR3: CASSSLTGGNQPQHF
J: TRBJ2-3; V: TRBV11-2; D: TRBD2; size: NA; DNA: TGTGCCAGCAGCTTTCGGGGAGCGGGAGGCGCTAGCACAGATACGCAGTATTTT; CDR3: CASSFRGAGGASTDTQYF